This TCR beta chain is drawn from a study of T cells in Graves' hyperthyroidism and ophthalmopathy. The diagnostic basis comprised clinical symptoms, serum thyroxine and TRAb, thyroid ultrasound and orbital computed tomography. Amplification targeted TCR beta CDR3 regions from RNA transcripts. RT-PCR in the first round (using the HTBI primer set) targeted the TCR CDR3. MiXCR, applied by TCRdb to the multiplex PCR reads, yields one record per CDR3 protein. The sample consists of about 570,000 distinct CDR3 sequences, 46% of them appearing once. CDR3 length equals 15 residues. Germline lookup yields CDR1 DFQATT and CDR2 SNEGSKA (reference sequence). Trimming removed 0 bases at V and 1 base at J, with 10 bases between.

This chain joins TRBV20-1 and TRBJ1-5, with D hard to call. The source of this sequence is an adult woman with Graves' disease, either hyperthyroidism or ophthalmopathy (not recorded which). Sequenced sample: peripheral blood or thyroid tissue (not recorded which). CDR3 in amino acids: CSAREVGPSNQPQHF. The CDR3 DNA sequence: TGCAGTGCTAGAGAGGTCGGCCCAAGCAATCAGCCCCAGCATTTT.